This passage covers 13 T cell receptor beta chains from one sample sequenced in a study of chemoradiotherapy in HPV16-positive cancers. Profiled with immunoSEQ multiplex PCR; TCRdb holds only in-frame clones, not every one. The sample lists about 22,000 clones; roughly 92% were seen once. This sample comprised blood, obtained from a patient who underwent chemoradiotherapy. The source of these receptors is a human donor with HPV-associated anogenital cancer.

V gene TRBV4-1 combines with J gene TRBJ2-7; D not certain. Trimming cost V 3 bases and J 6 bases, with 9 bases left between them. Germline loops: CDR1 MGHRA, CDR2 YSYEKL. This CDR3 is built from 12 residues. In nucleotides, the CDR3 is TGCGCCAGCAGCCAGGCGCTGGGCGAGCAGTACTTC. As protein: CASSQALGEQYF.

The chain has TRBV27 and TRBJ1-1, with D unclear. This CDR3 contains 12 residues. V was trimmed by 5 bases and J by 8 bases, leaving 12 bases between them. The germline V gene has CDR1 MNHEY and CDR2 SMNVEV (reference sequence). The CDR3 DNA sequence: TGTGCCAGCAGTGACCGCAGATTAGAAGCTTTCTTT. Its protein is CASSDRRLEAFF.

The gene calls are TRBV4-1 and TRBJ1-3; D is uncertain. Germline values: CDR1 MGHRA, CDR2 YSYEKL. Trimming stripped 0 bases from V and 0 bases from J, with 6 bases between. This CDR3 has 15 residues. CDR3 DNA: TGCGCCAGCAGCCAAGACTCCTACTCTGGAAACACCATATATTTT. This gives the protein CASSQDSYSGNTIYF.

V and J are TRBV5-4 and TRBJ2-3; TRBD2 aligns across 15 bases. Germline V gene sequence: CDR1 SGHNT, CDR2 YYREEE (reference sequence). This CDR3 has 18 residues. Losses at the gene ends were 0 bases for V and 5 bases for J; bases not matched to a gene: 7. The CDR3 nucleotides read TGTGCCAGCAGCTTGGGGACTAGCGGGGGGGTGGTCGGAGATACGCAGTATTTT. It codes for CASSLGTSGGVVGDTQYF.

This chain joins TRBV29-1 and TRBJ1-1; 7 bases fit TRBD1. Germline V gene sequence: CDR1 SQVTM, CDR2 ANQGSEA. The CDR3 runs to 12 residues. The J segment lost 4 bases and the V segment lost 7 bases, leaving 6 bases of the junction unmatched. The CDR3 nucleotides read TGCAGCGCCGACAGGGAGGGCACTGAAGCTTTCTTT. It encodes CSADREGTEAFF.

This sequence joins TRBV18 and TRBJ1-2; 7 bases fit TRBD1. Germline loops: CDR1 KGHSH, CDR2 LQKENI. This CDR3 is 16 amino acids long. V was clipped by 1 base and J by 0 bases; unmatched bases: 5. The CDR3: CASSPQGAIANYGYTF. CDR3 coding DNA: TGTGCCAGCTCACCACAGGGGGCTATAGCTAACTATGGCTACACCTTC. The full variable domain, rest sourced from reference TRBV18 and TRBJ1-2, is NAGVMQNPRHLVRRRGQEARLRCSPMKGHSHVYWYRQLPEEGLKFMVYLQKENIIDESGMPKERFSAEFPKEGPSILRIQQVVRGDSAAYFCASSPQGAIANYGYTFGSGTRLTVV.

The chain is built from TRBV6-5 and TRBJ1-1; TRBD1 agrees at 8 bases. This CDR3 has 14 amino acids. The V gene end was trimmed by 2 bases and the J gene end by 7 bases; junction bases not matched to a gene: 6. The germline CDR1 and CDR2 sequences are MNHEY and SVGAGI. The CDR3 DNA sequence: TGTGCCAGCAGTTACATACGGACAGGGAATGAAGCTTTCTTT. This encodes CASSYIRTGNEAFF.

This clone appeared once. The rearrangement links TRBV7-9 to TRBJ2-1; 8 bases align to TRBD2. V trimming: 1 base; J trimming: 4 bases; junction bases outside the gene matches: 3. Germline lookup yields CDR1 SEHNR and CDR2 FQNEAQ (reference sequence). The CDR3 extends over 15 amino acids. In DNA form, the CDR3 reads TGTGCCAGCAGCTTAGGCTCTAGCGGGTACAATGAGCAGTTCTTC. Translating gives CASSLGSSGYNEQFF.

The gene calls are TRBV11-2 and TRBJ2-3; TRBD2 aligns across 10 bases. After removal of 1 base from V and 2 bases from J, the junction contained 6 bases not matched to a gene. Germline assignment: CDR1 SGHAT and CDR2 FQNNGV. The CDR3 has 17 residues. The CDR3 spells CASSLVAGGLITDTQYF. The CDR3 bases are TGTGCCAGCAGCTTAGTAGCGGGGGGCCTCATCACAGATACGCAGTATTTT.

The sample holds one count of this clone. The chain couples TRBV5-1 to TRBJ1-2, with D unresolved. There are 14 residues in the CDR3. V lost 0 bases, J lost 1 base, and 7 bases lay in between. Per the germline V gene, CDR1 is SGHRS and CDR2 is YFSETQ. CDR3 coding DNA: TGCGCCAGCAGCTTGGGGCCGGATAACTATGGCTACACCTTC. Translated: CASSLGPDNYGYTF.

V usage is TRBV19 and J usage is TRBJ1-5; 9 bases fit TRBD1. Looked up from germline, CDR1 is LNHDA and CDR2 is SQIVND (reference sequence). The ends lost 6 bases at V and 4 bases at J; junction bases unmatched: 7. The CDR3 has 15 amino acids. DNA for the CDR3: TGTGCCAGTAGCATGGACAGGGGTTGGAATCAGCCCCAGCATTTT. Amino acids: CASSMDRGWNQPQHF.

The chain combines TRBV18 with TRBJ1-1; unclear D gene. V was pared by 4 bases and J by 6 bases, with 12 bases between. The germline V gene has CDR1 KGHSH and CDR2 LQKENI. The CDR3 spans 13 residues. The DNA of the CDR3 is TGTGCCAGCTCACAAGGCCGCACGGCTGAAGCTTTCTTT. Protein: CASSQGRTAEAFF.

Notes on this clone: Other DNA sequences within the sample encode an identical CDR3. The chain joins TRBV5-1 to TRBJ1-4; D might be TRBD1 (6 bases). CDR3 length: 16 residues. Germline V CDR1 and CDR2: SGHRS, YFSETQ. V was clipped by 3 bases and J by 0 bases, with 12 bases between them. CDR3 region: CASSYGGAATNEKLFF. The CDR3 bases are TGCGCCAGCAGCTACGGGGGGGCTGCAACTAATGAAAAACTGTTTTTT.